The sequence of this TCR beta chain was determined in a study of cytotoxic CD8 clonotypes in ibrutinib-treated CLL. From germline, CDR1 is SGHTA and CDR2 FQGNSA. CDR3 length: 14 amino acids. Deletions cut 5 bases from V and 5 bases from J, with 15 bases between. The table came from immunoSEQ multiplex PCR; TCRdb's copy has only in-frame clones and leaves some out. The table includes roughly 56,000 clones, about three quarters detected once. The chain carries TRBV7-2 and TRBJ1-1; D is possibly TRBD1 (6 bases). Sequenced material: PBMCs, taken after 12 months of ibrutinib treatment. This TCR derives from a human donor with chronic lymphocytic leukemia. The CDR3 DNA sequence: TGTGCCAGCAGCCCACCCGGCAGGGGAACTGAAGCTTTCTTT. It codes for CASSPPGRGTEAFF. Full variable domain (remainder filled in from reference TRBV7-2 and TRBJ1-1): GAGVSQSPSNKVTEKGKDVELRCDPISGHTALYWYRQSLGQGLEFLIYFQGNSAPDKSGLPSDRFSAERTGGSVSTLTIQRTQQEDSAVYLCASSPPGRGTEAFFGQGTRLTVV.